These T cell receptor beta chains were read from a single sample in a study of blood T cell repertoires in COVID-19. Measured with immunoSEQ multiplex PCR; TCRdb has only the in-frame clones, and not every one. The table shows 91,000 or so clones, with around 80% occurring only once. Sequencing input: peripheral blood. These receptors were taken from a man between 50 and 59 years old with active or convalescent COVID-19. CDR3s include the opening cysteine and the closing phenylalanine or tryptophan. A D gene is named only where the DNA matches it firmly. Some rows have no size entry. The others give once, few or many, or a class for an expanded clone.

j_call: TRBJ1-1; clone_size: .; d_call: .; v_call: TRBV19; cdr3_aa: CASSIGRGMNTEAFF; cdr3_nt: TGTGCCAGTAGTATAGGGCGAGGGATGAACACTGAAGCTTTCTTT
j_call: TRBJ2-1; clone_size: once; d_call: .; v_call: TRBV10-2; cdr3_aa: CASNRQGVTSSYNEQFF; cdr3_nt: TGCGCCAGCAATCGACAAGGGGTGACGAGCTCCTACAATGAGCAGTTCTTC
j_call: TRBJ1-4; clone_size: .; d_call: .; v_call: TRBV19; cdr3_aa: CASSLQGTATNEKLFF; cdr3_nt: TGTGCCAGTAGTCTCCAGGGGACCGCAACTAATGAAAAACTGTTTTTT
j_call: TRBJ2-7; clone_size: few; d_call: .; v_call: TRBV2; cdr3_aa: CATRQDSSYEQYF; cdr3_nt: TGTGCCACTCGACAGGATAGCTCCTACGAGCAGTACTTC
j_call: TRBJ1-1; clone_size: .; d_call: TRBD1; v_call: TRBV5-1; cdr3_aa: CASAPDRGRDTEAFF; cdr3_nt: TGCGCCAGCGCCCCTGACAGGGGGCGAGATACTGAAGCTTTCTTT
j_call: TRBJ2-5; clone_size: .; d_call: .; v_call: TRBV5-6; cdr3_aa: CASSSGYQETQYF; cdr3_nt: TGTGCCAGCAGTTCGGGGTACCAAGAGACCCAGTACTTC
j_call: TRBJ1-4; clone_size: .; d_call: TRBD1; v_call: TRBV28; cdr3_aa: CASSSGQGWEKLFF; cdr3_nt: TGTGCCAGCAGCTCAGGACAGGGATGGGAAAAACTGTTTTTT
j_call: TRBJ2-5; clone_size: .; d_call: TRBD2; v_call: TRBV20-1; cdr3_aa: CSASPSGGETQYF; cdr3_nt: TGCAGTGCTAGTCCTAGCGGGGGAGAGACCCAGTACTTC
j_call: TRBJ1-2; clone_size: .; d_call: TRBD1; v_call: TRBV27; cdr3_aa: CASSSGQGAGGYTF; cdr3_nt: TGTGCCAGCAGCTCGGGACAGGGGGCAGGGGGCTACACCTTC
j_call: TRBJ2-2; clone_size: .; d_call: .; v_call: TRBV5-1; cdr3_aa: CASSGGLLTGELFF; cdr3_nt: TGCGCCAGCAGCGGGGGACTCCTCACCGGGGAGCTGTTTTTT
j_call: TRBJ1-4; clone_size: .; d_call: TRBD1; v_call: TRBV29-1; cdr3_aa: CSAKTGTNEKLFF; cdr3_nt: TGCAGCGCCAAGACAGGGACTAATGAAAAACTGTTTTTT
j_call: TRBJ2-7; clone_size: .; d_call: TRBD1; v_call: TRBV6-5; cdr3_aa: CASRRTGAYEQYF; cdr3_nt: TGTGCCAGCAGAAGGACAGGGGCCTACGAGCAGTACTTC
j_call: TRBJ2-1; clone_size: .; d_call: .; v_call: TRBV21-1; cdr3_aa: CASSRGGRHNEQFF; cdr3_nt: TGTGCCAGCAGCCGAGGGGGACGTCACAATGAGCAGTTCTTC
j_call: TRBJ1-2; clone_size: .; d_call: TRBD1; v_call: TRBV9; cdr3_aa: CASSNPGQGVYGYTF; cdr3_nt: TGTGCCAGCAGCAATCCGGGACAGGGAGTCTATGGCTACACCTTC
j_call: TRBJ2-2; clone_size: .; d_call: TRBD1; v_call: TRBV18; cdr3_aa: CASSPYGTGNTGELFF; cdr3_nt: TGTGCCAGCTCACCATACGGGACAGGGAACACCGGGGAGCTGTTTTTT
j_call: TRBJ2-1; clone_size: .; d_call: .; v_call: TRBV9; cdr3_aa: CASSVRGNGEQFF; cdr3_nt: TGTGCCAGCAGCGTCAGAGGGAACGGGGAGCAGTTCTTC
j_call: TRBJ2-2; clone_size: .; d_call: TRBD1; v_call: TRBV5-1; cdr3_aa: CASSLNDRGNTGELFF; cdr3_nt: TGCGCCAGCAGCTTGAATGACAGGGGTAACACCGGGGAGCTGTTTTTT
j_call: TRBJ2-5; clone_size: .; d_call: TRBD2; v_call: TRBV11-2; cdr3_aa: CASGRPLAGGLETQYF; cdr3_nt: TGTGCCAGCGGTAGGCCCCTAGCGGGGGGGCTGGAGACCCAGTACTTC
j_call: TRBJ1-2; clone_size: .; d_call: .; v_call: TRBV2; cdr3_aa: CASSSVQSYTF; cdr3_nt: TGTGCCAGCAGTTCAGTCCAGAGCTACACCTTC
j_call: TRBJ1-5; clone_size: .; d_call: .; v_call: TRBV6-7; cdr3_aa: CASSYSRGQPQHF; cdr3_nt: TGTGCCAGCAGTTACTCCAGGGGTCAGCCCCAGCATTTT
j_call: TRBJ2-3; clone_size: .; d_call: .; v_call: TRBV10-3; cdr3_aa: CACTPAGADTQYF; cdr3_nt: TGTGCCTGCACCCCCGCGGGGGCTGATACGCAGTATTTT
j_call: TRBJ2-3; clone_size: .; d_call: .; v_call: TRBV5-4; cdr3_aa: CASSLVRTKTGTDTQYF; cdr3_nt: TGTGCCAGCAGCCTAGTACGGACAAAAACTGGCACAGATACGCAGTATTTT
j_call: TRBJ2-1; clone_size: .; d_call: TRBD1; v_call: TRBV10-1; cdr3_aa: CASGTGPNEQFF; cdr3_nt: TGCGCCAGTGGGACAGGCCCCAATGAGCAGTTCTTC
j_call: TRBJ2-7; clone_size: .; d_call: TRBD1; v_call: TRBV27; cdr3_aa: CASRRTGADYEQYF; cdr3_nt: TGTGCCAGCAGGCGGACAGGGGCCGACTACGAGCAGTACTTC
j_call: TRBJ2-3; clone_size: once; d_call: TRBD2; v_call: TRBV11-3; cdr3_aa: CASSQGLVADTQYF; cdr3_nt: TGTGCCAGCAGCCAGGGACTAGTAGCAGATACGCAGTATTTT
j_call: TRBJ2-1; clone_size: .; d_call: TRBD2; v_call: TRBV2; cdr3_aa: CASSADGTSGVYNEQFF; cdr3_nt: TGTGCCAGCAGTGCGGACGGGACTAGCGGGGTCTACAATGAGCAGTTCTTC
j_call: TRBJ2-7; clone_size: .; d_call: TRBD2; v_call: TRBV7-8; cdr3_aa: CASSLSGSGGVAVHF; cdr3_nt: TGTGCCAGCAGCTTATCGGGTAGCGGGGGGGTAGCCGTGCACTTC
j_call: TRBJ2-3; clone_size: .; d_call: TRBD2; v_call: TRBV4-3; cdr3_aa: CASSQERAGGQESTDTQYF; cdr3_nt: TGCGCCAGCAGCCAAGAACGGGCGGGGGGGCAGGAAAGCACAGATACGCAGTATTTT
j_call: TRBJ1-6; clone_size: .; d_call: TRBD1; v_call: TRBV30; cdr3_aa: CAWRGQGDSPLHF; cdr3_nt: TGTGCCTGGAGGGGACAGGGCGACTCACCCCTCCACTTT
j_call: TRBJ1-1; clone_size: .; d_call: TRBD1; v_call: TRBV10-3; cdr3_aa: CAISERPGGANTEAFF; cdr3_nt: TGTGCCATCAGTGAGAGGCCAGGGGGAGCGAACACTGAAGCTTTCTTT
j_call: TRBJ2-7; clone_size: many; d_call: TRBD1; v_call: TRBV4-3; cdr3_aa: CASSHSGTGEAYEQYF; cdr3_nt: TGCGCCAGCAGCCACTCCGGGACAGGGGAAGCCTACGAGCAGTACTTC
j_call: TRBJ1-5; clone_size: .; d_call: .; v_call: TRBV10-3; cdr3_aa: CAISGQYSNQPQHF; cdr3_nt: TGTGCCATCAGTGGACAATATAGCAATCAGCCCCAGCATTTT
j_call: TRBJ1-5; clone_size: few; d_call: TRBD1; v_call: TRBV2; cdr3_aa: CASRDRIRNQPQHF; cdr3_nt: TGTGCCAGCAGGGACAGGATACGCAATCAGCCCCAGCATTTT
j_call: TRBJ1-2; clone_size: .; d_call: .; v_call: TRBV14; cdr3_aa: CASSQDYTGPSYGYTF; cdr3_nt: TGTGCCAGCAGCCAAGATTATACAGGGCCCAGCTATGGCTACACCTTC
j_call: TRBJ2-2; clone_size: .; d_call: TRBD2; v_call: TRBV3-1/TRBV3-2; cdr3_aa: CASREGLAGPGELFF; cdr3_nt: TGTGCCAGCAGAGAGGGACTAGCGGGGCCCGGGGAGCTGTTTTTT
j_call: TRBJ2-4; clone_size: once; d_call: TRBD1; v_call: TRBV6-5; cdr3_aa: CASSPGTGRENIQYF; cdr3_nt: TGTGCCAGCAGTCCCGGGACAGGGAGGGAAAACATTCAGTACTTC
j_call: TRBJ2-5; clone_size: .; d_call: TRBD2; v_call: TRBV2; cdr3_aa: CASSEGTSGGYETQYF; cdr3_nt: TGTGCCAGCAGTGAAGGGACTAGCGGGGGGTATGAGACCCAGTACTTC
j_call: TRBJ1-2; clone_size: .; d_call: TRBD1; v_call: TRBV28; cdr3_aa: CASSFRDRGYGYTF; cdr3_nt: TGTGCCAGCAGTTTCCGGGACAGGGGCTATGGCTACACCTTC
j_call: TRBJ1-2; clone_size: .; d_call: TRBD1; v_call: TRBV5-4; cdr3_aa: CASSPWDRSYGYTF; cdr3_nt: TGTGCCAGCAGCCCCTGGGACAGGAGCTATGGCTACACCTTC
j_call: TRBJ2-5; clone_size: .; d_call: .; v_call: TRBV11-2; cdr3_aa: CASSLNSQETQYF; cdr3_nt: TGTGCCAGCAGCTTAAATAGCCAAGAGACCCAGTACTTC
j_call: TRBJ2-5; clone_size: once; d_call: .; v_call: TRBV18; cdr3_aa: CASSPLVDQETQYF; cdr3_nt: TGTGCCAGCTCACCACTAGTAGATCAAGAGACCCAGTACTTC
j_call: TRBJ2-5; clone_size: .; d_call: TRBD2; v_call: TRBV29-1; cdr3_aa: CSVVPLAGGRETQYF; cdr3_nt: TGCAGCGTCGTCCCACTAGCGGGGGGGCGGGAGACCCAGTACTTC
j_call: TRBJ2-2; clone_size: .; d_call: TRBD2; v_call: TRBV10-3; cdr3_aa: CAIRASLLAGARDTGELFF; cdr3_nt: TGTGCCATCAGGGCCAGCTTACTAGCGGGGGCCCGGGACACCGGGGAGCTGTTTTTT
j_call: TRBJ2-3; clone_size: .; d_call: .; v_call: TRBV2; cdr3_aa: CASSGTSFTDTQYF; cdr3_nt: TGTGCCAGCAGCGGGACATCATTCACAGATACGCAGTATTTT
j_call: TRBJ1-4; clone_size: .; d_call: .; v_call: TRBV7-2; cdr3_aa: CASSFGGRTGNEKLFF; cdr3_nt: TGTGCCAGCAGCTTTGGGGGCAGGACGGGTAATGAAAAACTGTTTTTT
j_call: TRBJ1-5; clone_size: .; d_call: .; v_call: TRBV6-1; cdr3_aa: CASTTGSNQPQHF; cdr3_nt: TGTGCCAGCACCACGGGGAGCAATCAGCCCCAGCATTTT